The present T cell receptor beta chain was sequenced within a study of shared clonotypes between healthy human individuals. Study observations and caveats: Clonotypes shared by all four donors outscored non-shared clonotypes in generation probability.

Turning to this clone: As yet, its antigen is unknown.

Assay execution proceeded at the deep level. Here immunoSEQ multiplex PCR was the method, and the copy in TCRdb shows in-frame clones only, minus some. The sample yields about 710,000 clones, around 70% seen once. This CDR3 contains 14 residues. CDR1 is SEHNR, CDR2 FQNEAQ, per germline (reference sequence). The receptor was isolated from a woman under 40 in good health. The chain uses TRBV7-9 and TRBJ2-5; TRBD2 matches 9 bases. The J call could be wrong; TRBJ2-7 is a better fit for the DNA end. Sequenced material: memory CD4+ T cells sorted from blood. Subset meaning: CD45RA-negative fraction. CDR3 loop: CASSRSAGGYEQYF. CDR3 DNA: TGTGCCAGCAGCCGATCAGCGGGAGGCTACGAGCAGTACTTC.